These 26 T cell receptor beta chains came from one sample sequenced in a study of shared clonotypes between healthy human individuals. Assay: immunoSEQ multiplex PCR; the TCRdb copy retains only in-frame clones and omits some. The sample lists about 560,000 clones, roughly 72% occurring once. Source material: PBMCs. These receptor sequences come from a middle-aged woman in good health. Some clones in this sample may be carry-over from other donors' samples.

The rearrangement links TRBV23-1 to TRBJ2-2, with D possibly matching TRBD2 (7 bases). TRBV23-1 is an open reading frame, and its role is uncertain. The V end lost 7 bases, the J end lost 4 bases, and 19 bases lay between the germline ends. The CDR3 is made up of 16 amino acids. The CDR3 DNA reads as TGCGCCAGCACAAAGGGGGGGGACCGTACCACCGGGGAGCTGTTTTTT. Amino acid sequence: CASTKGGDRTTGELFF.

The CDR3 loop reads CASSEGQYYGYTF. Written as DNA, the CDR3 is TGCGCCAGCAGCGAGGGACAGTACTATGGCTACACCTTC. The genes are TRBV5-1 and TRBJ1-2, with 7 bases aligning to TRBD1. Germline CDR1 is SGHRS and CDR2 is YFSETQ. The junction had 3 bases not matched to a gene; V was cut back by 4 bases and J by 3 bases. The CDR3 extends over 13 amino acids.

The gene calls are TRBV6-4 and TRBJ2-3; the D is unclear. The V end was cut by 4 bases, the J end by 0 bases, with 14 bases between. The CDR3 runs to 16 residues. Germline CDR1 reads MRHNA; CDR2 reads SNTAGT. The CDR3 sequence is CASSVGPTISTDTQYF. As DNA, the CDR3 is TGTGCCAGCAGTGTTGGTCCTACAATAAGCACAGATACGCAGTATTTT.

CDR3 sequence (DNA): TGTGCCAGCAGCAATCCAATCCTTTACCTAGCGGGGGAAATTGACTATGGCTACACCTTC. It codes for CASSNPILYLAGEIDYGYTF. This rearrangement joins TRBV21-1 to TRBJ1-2. TRBV21-1 is reported as a pseudogene. The CDR3 loop spans 20 amino acids.

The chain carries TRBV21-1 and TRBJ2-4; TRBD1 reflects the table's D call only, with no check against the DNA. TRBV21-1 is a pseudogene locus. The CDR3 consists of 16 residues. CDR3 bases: TGTGCCAGCACCCAAAGGACACATTTAGCCAAAAACATTCAGTACTTC. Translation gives CASTQRTHLAKNIQYF.

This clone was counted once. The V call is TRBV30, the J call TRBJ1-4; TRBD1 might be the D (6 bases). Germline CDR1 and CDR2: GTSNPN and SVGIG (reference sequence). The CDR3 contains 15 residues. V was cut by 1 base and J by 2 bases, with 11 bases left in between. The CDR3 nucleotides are TGTGCCTGGAGTGGACAGGATCTGACTAATGAAAAACTGTTTTTT. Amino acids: CAWSGQDLTNEKLFF.

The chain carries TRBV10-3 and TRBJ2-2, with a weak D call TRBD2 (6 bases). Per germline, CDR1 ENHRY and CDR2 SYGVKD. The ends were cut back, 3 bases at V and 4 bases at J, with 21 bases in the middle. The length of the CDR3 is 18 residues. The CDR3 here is CAISESNWDPGSTGELFF. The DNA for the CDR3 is TGTGCCATCAGTGAATCTAACTGGGACCCCGGGAGCACCGGGGAGCTGTTTTTT.

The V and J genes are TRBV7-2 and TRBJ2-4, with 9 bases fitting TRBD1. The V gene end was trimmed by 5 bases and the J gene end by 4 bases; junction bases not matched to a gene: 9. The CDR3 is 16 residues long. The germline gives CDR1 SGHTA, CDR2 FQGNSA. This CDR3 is CASSRRLDRGKNIQYF. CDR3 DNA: TGTGCCAGCAGCCGACGCTTGGACAGGGGAAAAAACATTCAGTACTTC.

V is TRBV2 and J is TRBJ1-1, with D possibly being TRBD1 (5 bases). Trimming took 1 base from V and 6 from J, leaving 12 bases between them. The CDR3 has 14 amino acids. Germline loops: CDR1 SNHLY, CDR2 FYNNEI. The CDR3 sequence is CASSEDQGAAEAFF. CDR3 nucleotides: TGTGCCAGCAGTGAAGACCAGGGTGCGGCTGAAGCTTTCTTT.

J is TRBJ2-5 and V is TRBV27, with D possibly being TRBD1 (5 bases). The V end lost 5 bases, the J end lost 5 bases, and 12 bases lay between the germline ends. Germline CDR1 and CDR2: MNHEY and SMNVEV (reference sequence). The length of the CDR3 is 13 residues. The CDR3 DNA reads TGTGCCAGCAGTGCCCAGGGAAGGGAGACCCAGTACTTC. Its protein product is CASSAQGRETQYF.

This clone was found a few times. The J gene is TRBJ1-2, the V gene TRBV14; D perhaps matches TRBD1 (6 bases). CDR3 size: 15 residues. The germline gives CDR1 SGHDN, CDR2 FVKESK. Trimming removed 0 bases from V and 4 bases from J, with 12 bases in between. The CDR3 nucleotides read TGTGCCAGCAGCCAAGATCAGGGGCGACCCTATGGCTACACCTTC. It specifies CASSQDQGRPYGYTF.

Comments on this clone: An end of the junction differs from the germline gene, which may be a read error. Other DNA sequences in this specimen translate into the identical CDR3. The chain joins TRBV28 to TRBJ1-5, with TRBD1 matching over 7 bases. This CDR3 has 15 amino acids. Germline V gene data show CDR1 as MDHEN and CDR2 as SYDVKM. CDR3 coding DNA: TGCGCCAGCAGGGAGGACAGGCCCAGCCCTCAGCCCCAGCATTTT. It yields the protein CASREDRPSPQPQHF.

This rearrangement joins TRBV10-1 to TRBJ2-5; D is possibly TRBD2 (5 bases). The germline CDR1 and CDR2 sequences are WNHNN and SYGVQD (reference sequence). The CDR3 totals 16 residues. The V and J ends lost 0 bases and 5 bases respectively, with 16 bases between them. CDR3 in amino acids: CASSESRGRRRETQYF. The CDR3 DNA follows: TGCGCCAGCAGTGAGTCTCGGGGTCGAAGGAGGGAGACCCAGTACTTC.

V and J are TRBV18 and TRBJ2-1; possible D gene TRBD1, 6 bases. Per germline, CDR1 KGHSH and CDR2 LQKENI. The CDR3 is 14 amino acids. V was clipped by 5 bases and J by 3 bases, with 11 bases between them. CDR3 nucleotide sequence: TGTGCCAGCTCATCTCGGACAGACTACAATGAGCAGTTCTTC. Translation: CASSSRTDYNEQFF.

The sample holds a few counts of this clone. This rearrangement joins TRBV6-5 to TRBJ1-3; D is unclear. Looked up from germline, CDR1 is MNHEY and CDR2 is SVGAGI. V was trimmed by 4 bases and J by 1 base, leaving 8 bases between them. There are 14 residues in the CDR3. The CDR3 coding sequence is TGTGCCAGCAGTTTCTCCGATTCTGGAAACACCATATATTTT. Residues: CASSFSDSGNTIYF.

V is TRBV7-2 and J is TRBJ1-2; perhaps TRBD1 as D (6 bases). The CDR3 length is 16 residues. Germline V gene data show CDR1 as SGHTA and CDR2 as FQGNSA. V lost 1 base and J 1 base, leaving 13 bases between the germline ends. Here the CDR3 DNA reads TGTGCCAGCAGCTTAGGGGGGGACATGAATAACTATGGCTACACCTTC. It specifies CASSLGGDMNNYGYTF.

DNA of the CDR3: TGTGCCAGCAGCTGGGACGCCCAAAACTCAGATACGCAGTATTTT. This encodes CASSWDAQNSDTQYF. The V and J genes are TRBV7-3 and TRBJ2-3; D might be TRBD1 or TRBD2, each matching 5 bases. Germline-derived CDR1 and CDR2 are SGHTA and FQGTGA. CDR3 length equals 15 residues. The germline V and J ends were trimmed by 4 bases and 4 bases, with 15 bases remaining between them.

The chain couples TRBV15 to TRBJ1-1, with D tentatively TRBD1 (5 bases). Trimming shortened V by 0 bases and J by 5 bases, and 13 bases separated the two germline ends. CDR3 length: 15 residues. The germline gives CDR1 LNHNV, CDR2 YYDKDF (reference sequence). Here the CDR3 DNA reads TGTGCCACCAGCAGAGACGCGGGACCAGGGACTGAAGCTTTCTTT. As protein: CATSRDAGPGTEAFF.

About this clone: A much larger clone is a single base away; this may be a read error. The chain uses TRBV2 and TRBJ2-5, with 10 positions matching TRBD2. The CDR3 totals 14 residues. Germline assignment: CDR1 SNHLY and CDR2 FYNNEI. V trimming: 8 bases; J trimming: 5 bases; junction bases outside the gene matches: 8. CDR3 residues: CASGLAGVEETQYF. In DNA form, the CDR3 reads TGTGCCAGCGGGCTAGCGGGAGTAGAGGAGACCCAGTACTTC.

CDR3 bases: TGTGCCAGTAGGTCAGGGACATTTCAGCCCCAGCATTTT. Encoded protein: CASRSGTFQPQHF. V usage is TRBV19 and J usage is TRBJ1-5, with D possibly TRBD1 on 6 matching bases. This CDR3 spans 13 amino acids. CDR1 LNHDA and CDR2 SQIVND come from the germline V gene (reference sequence). Trimming removed 6 bases from V and 6 bases from J, with 12 bases in between.

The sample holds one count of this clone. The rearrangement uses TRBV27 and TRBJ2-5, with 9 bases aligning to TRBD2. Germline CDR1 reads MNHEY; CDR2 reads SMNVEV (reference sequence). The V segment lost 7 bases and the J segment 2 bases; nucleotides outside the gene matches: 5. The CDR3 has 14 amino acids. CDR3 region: CASTATSGQETQYF. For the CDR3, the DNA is TGTGCCAGCACGGCGACTAGCGGACAAGAGACCCAGTACTTC.

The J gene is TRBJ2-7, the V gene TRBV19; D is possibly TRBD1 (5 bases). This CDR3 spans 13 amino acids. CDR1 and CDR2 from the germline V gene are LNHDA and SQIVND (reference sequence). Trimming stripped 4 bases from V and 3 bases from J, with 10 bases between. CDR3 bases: TGTGCCAGTAGTACGACAGTATACTACGAGCAGTACTTC. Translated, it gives CASSTTVYYEQYF.

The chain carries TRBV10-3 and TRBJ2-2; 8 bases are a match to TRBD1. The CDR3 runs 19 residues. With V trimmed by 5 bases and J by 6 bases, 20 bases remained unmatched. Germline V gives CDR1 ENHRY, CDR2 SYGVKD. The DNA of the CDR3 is TGTGCCATCAGTTCGGGGCTCGGGACAGGCAAAGCCGGGGCCGGGGAGCTGTTTTTT. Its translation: CAISSGLGTGKAGAGELFF.

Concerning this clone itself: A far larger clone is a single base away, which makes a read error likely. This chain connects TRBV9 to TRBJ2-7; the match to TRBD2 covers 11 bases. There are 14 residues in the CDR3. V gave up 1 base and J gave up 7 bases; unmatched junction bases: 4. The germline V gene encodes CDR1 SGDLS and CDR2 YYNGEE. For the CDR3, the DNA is TGTGCCAGCAGCGTATGTAGCGGGAGGGAAGAGCAGTACTTC. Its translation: CASSVCSGREEQYF.

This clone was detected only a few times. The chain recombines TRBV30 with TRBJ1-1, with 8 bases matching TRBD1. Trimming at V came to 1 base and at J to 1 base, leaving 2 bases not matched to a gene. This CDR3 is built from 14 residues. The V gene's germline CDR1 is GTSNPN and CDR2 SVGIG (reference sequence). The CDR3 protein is CAWSGTGGNTEAFF. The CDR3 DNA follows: TGTGCCTGGAGTGGAACAGGGGGGAACACTGAAGCTTTCTTT.

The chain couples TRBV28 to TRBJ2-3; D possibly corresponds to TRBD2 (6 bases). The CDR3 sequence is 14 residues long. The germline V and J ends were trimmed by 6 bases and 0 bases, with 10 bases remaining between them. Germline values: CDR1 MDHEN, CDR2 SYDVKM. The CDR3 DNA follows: TGTGCCAGCAGGGGAGGACTGAGCACAGATACGCAGTATTTT. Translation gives CASRGGLSTDTQYF.